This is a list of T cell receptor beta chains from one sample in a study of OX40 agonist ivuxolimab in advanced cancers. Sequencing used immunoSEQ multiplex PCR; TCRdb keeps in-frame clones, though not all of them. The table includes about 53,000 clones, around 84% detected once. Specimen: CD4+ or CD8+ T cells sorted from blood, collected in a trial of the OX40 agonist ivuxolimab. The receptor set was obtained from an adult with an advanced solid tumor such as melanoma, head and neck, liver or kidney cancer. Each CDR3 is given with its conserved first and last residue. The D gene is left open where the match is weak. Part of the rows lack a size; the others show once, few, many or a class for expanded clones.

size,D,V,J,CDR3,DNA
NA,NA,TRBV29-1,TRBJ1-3,CSVEFPRSNTIYF,TGCAGCGTTGAGTTCCCCAGGTCGAACACCATATATTTT
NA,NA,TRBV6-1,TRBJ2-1,CASRAGDISQFF,TGTGCCAGCAGGGCCGGGGACATCTCGCAGTTCTTC
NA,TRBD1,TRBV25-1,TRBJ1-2,CASSTRGQGATARPRYTF,TGTGCCAGCAGCACCCGGGGGCAGGGGGCGACTGCCCGCCCTCGCTACACCTTC
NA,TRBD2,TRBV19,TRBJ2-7,CASKPTSGRVEQYF,TGTGCCAGTAAACCGACTAGCGGGAGGGTCGAGCAGTACTTC
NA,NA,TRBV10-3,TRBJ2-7,CAISEGQTPSEQYF,TGTGCCATCAGTGAGGGCCAGACCCCTTCCGAGCAGTACTTC
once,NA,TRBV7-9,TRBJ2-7,CASSPGVTYEQYF,TGTGCCAGCAGCCCCGGGGTAACCTACGAGCAGTACTTC
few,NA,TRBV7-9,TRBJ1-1,CASRGVRDASTEAFF,TGTGCCAGCAGGGGTGTCCGGGACGCCTCAACTGAAGCTTTCTTT
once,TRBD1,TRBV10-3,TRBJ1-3,CATRGGFGNTIYF,TGTGCCACCAGAGGGGGCTTTGGAAACACCATATATTTT
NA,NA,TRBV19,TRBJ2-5,CASSSPGTPQETQYF,TGTGCCAGTAGTTCTCCCGGGACTCCCCAAGAGACCCAGTACTTC
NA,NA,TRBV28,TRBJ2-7,CASSLERRRLGYEQYF,TGTGCCAGCAGTTTGGAACGGAGGCGCTTAGGATACGAGCAGTACTTC
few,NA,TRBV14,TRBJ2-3,CASSPRVRTSTDTQYF,TGTGCCAGCAGCCCTCGGGTCCGCACTAGCACAGATACGCAGTATTTT
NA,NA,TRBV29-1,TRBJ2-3,CSVRDLRTDTQYF,TGCAGCGTTCGGGACCTCCGCACAGATACGCAGTATTTT
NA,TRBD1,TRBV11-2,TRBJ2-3,CASSQTGIHTDTQYF,TGTGCCAGCAGCCAGACAGGGATACACACAGATACGCAGTATTTT
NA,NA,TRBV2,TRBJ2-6,CASSEARTPGANVLTF,TGTGCCAGCAGTGAAGCGCGGACCCCTGGGGCCAACGTCCTGACTTTC
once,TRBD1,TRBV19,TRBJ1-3,CTTQPGQDGSTIYF,TGTACCACCCAACCCGGACAGGATGGATCCACCATATATTTT
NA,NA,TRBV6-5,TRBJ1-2,CASWDGARRGYTF,TGTGCCAGCTGGGACGGGGCCCGACGGGGCTACACCTTC
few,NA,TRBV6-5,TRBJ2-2,CASRQDPNTGELFF,TGTGCCAGCCGACAGGACCCGAACACCGGGGAGCTGTTTTTT
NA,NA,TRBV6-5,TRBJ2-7,CASSEDRHYEQYF,TGTGCCAGCAGTGAGGACAGACACTACGAGCAGTACTTC
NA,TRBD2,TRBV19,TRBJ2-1,CASSIAWASGSSRDNEQFF,TGTGCCAGTAGTATAGCGTGGGCTAGCGGGAGTTCAAGGGACAATGAGCAGTTCTTC
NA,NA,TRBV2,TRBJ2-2,CASSGGFGELFF,TGTGCCAGCAGTGGCGGTTTCGGGGAGCTGTTTTTT
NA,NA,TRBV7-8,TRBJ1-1,CASSLQGQGWRGEAFF,TGTGCCAGCAGCTTACAGGGGCAGGGGTGGCGTGGCGAAGCTTTCTTT
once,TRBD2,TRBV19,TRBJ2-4,CASIPGGAKNIQYF,TGTGCCAGTATTCCCGGGGGGGCCAAAAACATTCAGTACTTC
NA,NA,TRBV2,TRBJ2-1,CASSGVGGENEQFF,TGTGCCAGCAGTGGTGTAGGGGGAGAGAATGAGCAGTTCTTC
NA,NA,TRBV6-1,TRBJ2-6,CASSEAGSGANVLTF,TGTGCCAGCAGTGAAGCAGGATCTGGGGCCAACGTCCTGACTTTC
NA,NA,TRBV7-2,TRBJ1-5,CASSLDRAQPQHF,TGTGCCAGCAGCTTAGACAGGGCTCAGCCCCAGCATTTT
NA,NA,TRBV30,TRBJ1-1,CAWERDNLNTEAFF,TGTGCCTGGGAAAGGGACAACCTGAACACTGAAGCTTTCTTT
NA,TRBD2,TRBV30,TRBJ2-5,CAWKTTSAQQETQYF,TGTGCCTGGAAGACGACTAGCGCGCAACAAGAGACCCAGTACTTC
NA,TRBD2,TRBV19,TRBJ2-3,CASSGGLAGTPSTDTQYF,TGTGCCAGTAGCGGCGGACTAGCGGGGACCCCTAGCACAGATACGCAGTATTTT
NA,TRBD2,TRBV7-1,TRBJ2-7,CASSKIAGTYEQYF,TGTGCCAGCAGCAAAATAGCGGGAACCTACGAGCAGTACTTC
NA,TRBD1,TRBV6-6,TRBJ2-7,CASSRDRVTTEQYF,TGTGCCAGCAGTCGGGACAGGGTGACGACCGAGCAGTACTTC
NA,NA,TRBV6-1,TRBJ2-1,CASRRGGNNEQFF,TGTGCCAGCAGAAGGGGGGGGAACAATGAGCAGTTCTTC
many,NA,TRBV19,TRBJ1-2,CASSNPGLYYGYTF,TGTGCCAGTAGTAATCCAGGCTTGTACTATGGCTACACCTTC
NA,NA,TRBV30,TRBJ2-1,CAWSNRFGEQFF,TGTGCCTGGAGTAATAGATTTGGTGAGCAGTTCTTC
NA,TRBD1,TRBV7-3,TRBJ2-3,CASTDHPRGQGIGTDTQYF,TGTGCCAGCACCGACCATCCCCGGGGACAGGGGATCGGGACAGATACGCAGTATTTT
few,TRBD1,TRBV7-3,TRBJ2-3,CASSLTGDRTDTQYF,TGTGCCAGCAGCTTGACAGGGGACCGCACAGATACGCAGTATTTT
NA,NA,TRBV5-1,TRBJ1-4,CASSTQGRDEKLFF,TGCGCCAGCAGCACCCAGGGGAGGGATGAAAAACTGTTTTTT
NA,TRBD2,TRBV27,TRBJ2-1,CASRLSGTSGRVEQFF,TGTGCCAGCAGGCTGTCCGGGACTAGCGGGAGGGTTGAGCAGTTCTTC
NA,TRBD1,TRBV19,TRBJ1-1,CASRRTGDFNTEAFF,TGTGCCAGTAGAAGGACAGGGGATTTTAACACTGAAGCTTTCTTT
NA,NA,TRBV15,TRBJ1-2,CATSKGRTMENGYTF,TGTGCCACCAGCAAAGGCCGGACCATGGAGAATGGCTACACCTTC
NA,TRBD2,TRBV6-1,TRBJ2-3,CASSEARGQSGRAVRDTQYF,TGTGCCAGCAGTGAAGCGCGGGGACAAAGCGGGAGGGCCGTGCGTGATACGCAGTATTTT
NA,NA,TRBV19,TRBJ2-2,CASSIKQGLAGELFF,TGTGCCAGTAGTATTAAACAGGGACTTGCCGGGGAGCTGTTTTTT
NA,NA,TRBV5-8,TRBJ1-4,CASSLAITDSNEKLFF,TGTGCCAGCAGCTTGGCCATTACAGACAGTAATGAAAAACTGTTTTTT
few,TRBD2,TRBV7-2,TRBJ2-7,CASSPIAGVDEQYF,TGTGCCAGCAGCCCGATAGCGGGAGTGGACGAGCAGTACTTC
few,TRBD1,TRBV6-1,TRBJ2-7,CASSPERTGPGEQYF,TGTGCCAGCAGCCCCGAGCGGACAGGGCCCGGGGAGCAGTACTTC
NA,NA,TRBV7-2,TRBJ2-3,CASSLRGTAYASVPDTQYF,TGTGCCAGCAGCTTAAGGGGAACGGCTTACGCTAGCGTACCAGATACGCAGTATTTT
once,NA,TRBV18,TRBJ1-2,CASSPPDSNYGYTF,TGTGCCAGCTCACCACCGGACAGCAACTATGGCTACACCTTC
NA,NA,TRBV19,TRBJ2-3,CASSTNKRLTDTQYF,TGTGCCAGTAGTACAAACAAACGTCTAACAGATACGCAGTATTTT
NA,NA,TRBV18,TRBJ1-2,CASSPLGERWNGYTF,TGTGCCAGCTCACCACTGGGGGAACGATGGAATGGCTACACCTTC
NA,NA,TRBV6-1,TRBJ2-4,CASSDHEIQYF,TGTGCCAGCAGTGATCATGAGATTCAGTACTTC
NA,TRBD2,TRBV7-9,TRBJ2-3,CASSLTSGRPTDTQYF,TGTGCCAGCAGCCTTACTAGCGGGAGGCCAACAGATACGCAGTATTTT
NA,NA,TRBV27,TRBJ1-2,CASSSAQTKIHPVVF,TGTGCCAGCAGTTCAGCCCAGACCAAAATCCATCCCGTAGTCTTC
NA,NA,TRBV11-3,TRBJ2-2,CASSLEGGSNTGELFF,TGTGCCAGCAGCTTAGAAGGAGGTAGCAACACCGGGGAGCTGTTTTTT
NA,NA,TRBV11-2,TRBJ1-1,CASSLKQAFEAFF,TGTGCCAGCAGCTTAAAACAGGCCTTTGAAGCTTTCTTT
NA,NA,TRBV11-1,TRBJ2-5,CASSLGAGPYQETQYF,TGTGCCAGCAGCTTAGGGGCGGGACCGTACCAAGAGACCCAGTACTTC
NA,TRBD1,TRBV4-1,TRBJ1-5,CASSHGPGQGRNQPQHF,TGCGCCAGCAGCCATGGACCGGGACAGGGTCGCAATCAGCCCCAGCATTTT
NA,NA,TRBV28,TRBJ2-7,CASSLPDPPMTIRDSYEQYF,TGTGCCAGCAGTTTACCAGACCCCCCCATGACAATAAGGGACTCCTACGAGCAGTACTTC